This TCR beta chain was identified during a study of blood T cell repertoires in COVID-19. The wider study: Collection of acute and convalescent COVID-19 samples took place in the United States, Italy and Spain. PBMCs, B-cell-depleted T cells, or T cells provided the cDNA or gDNA that made up the material.

The recovered donors of Cohort 3 showed two negative PCRs, clearance, or symptom resolution. In germline, CDR1 is SGDLS, CDR2 YYNGEE. The CDR3 is made up of 15 amino acids. V lost 4 bases to trimming and J lost 10 bases; unmatched junction nucleotides: 16. The data were produced by immunoSEQ multiplex PCR, yet TCRdb's version contains in-frame clones alone and is incomplete. This table holds approximately 380,000 clones, 88% found once. The chain is built from TRBV9 and TRBJ1-1; TRBD1 aligns across 7 bases. This TCR came from a woman in her late teens or twenties who had recovered from COVID-19. Sequences were obtained from PBMCs or T cells enriched from blood (not recorded which). The CDR3 region is CASSSVGGNSGVAFF. In nucleotides, the CDR3 is TGTGCCAGCAGCTCAGTAGGGGGCAATAGTGGTGTAGCTTTCTTT.